This TCR beta chain stems from a study of patients and donors after allogeneic stem cell transplantation. TCRdb reanalysed the RT-PCR reads using MiXCR and keeps one entry per CDR3 protein. The sample lists some 92,000 distinct CDR3 sequences, 40% to 60% seen once, with more than 55% in the top ten. The sequencing input was blood, either unsorted or a sorted T cell fraction (not recorded which). This receptor was obtained from a human donor who was either an allogeneic HSCT recipient or a stem cell or donor lymphocyte infusion donor (not recorded which). It is not recorded whose cells these are; they may come from a transplant donor.

The CDR3 loop reads CASSSGLIFYEQYF. CDR3 nucleotide sequence: TGCGCCAGCAGCTCGGGACTGATCTTCTACGAGCAGTACTTC. This chain connects TRBV4-1 to TRBJ2-7, with a weak D call TRBD2 (6 bases). Per germline, CDR1 MGHRA and CDR2 YSYEKL. Trimming shortened V by 5 bases and J by 3 bases, and 14 bases separated the two germline ends. This CDR3 has 14 amino acids.